The source of this T cell receptor beta chain is a study of blood T cell repertoires in COVID-19. The germline V gene has CDR1 SGDLS and CDR2 YYNGEE. The CDR3 contains 16 residues. V was pared by 0 bases and J by 7 bases, with 17 bases between. Produced via immunoSEQ multiplex PCR; TCRdb's table is partial and in-frame only. The table lists approximately 260,000 clones, around 90% of them singletons, with 7.2% in the top ten. The chain combines TRBV9 with TRBJ2-1; D might be TRBD2 (6 bases). The sample consisted of peripheral blood. The TCR sequence derives from a man between 60 and 75 years old who had recovered from COVID-19. As DNA, the CDR3 is TGTGCCAGCAGCGTAGTGAGTGGGGGGAAAGGTAATGAGCAGTTCTTC. Translation: CASSVVSGGKGNEQFF. Filled out from reference TRBV9 and TRBJ2-1, the complete variable domain reads DSGVTQTPKHLITATGQRVTLRCSPRSGDLSVYWYQQSLDQGLQFLIQYYNGEERAKGNILERFSAQQFPDLHSELNLSSLELGDSALYFCASSVVSGGKGNEQFFGPGTRLTVL.